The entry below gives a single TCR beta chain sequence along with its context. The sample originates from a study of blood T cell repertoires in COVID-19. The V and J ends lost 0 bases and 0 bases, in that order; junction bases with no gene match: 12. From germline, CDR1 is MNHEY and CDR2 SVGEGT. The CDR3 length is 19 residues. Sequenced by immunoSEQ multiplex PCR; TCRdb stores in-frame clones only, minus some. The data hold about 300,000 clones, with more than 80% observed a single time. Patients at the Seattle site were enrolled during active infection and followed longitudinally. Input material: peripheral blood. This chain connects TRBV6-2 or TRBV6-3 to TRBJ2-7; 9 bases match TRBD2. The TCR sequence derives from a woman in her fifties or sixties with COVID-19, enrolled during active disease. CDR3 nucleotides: TGTGCCAGCAGTTACTCGACTAGCGGATATCAATTGAGCTCCTACGAGCAGTACTTC. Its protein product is CASSYSTSGYQLSSYEQYF.